This record covers a single TCR beta chain. The sample holds a few counts of this clonotype. The specificity of this receptor is unknown. Base qualities are not recorded, but no much larger clone differs from it by a single base. The CDR3 goes from the cysteine to the phenylalanine over 17 residues. Just CDR3 DNA is preserved here, 51 bases in frame from base 1. After removal of 10 bases from V and 3 bases from J, the junction retains 15 bases not matched to a gene. The germline V gene supplies CDR1 MDHEN and CDR2 SYDVKM. Library prep was done by RT-PCR. TCRdb shows the sequencer as Illumina HiSeq 2500. TCRdb passed the public sequencing reads through fastp at Q25 and MiXCR, retaining productive beta sequences. Rows with a matching CDR3 protein are joined into one entry that keeps the most common DNA and genes. The sample table records about 700,000 distinct CDR3 sequences; roughly 13% of these occur just once. The biggest ten clones account for 5.5% to 7% of the sample.

This sample was included in a study of response to subunit inactivated influenza vaccine (dated by TCRdb to the late 2010s). Looking at the study overall: To follow how T cells responded to a trivalent subunit inactivated influenza vaccine, the researchers relied on deep quantitative profiling of the T cell receptor repertoire.

Points the paper makes about the study in general: It was suggested by the authors that each seasonal influenza vaccination may recruit only a limited number of new T cells.

The specimen was PBMCs from blood, collected approximately 15 days before vaccination. This clonotype was obtained from a man in his fifties who received an inactivated influenza vaccine. Donor details come from another sample of the same person, matched by shared clones. Recombination linked TRBV28 to TRBJ2-7, with TRBD2 matching 13 junction bases. The CDR3 here reads CATSGLAGVSSGYEQYF. In nucleotide form, the sequence is TGTGCCACCTCAGGACTAGCGGGAGTTTCGTCAGGCTACGAGCAGTACTTC.